These 19 T cell receptor beta chains were all obtained from the same sample, sequenced in a study of Ad26.COV2.S vaccination and SARS-CoV-2 variants. Described treatment: 15 to 20 received Ad26.COV2.S at low or high dose, single or two shots; about 5 received placebo; per-sample allocation not given. Material that was analyzed had been drawn on day 63 after the first vaccine or placebo injection. Some clones are missing from TCRdb's copy, which holds only in-frame ones; the method was immunoSEQ multiplex PCR. The sample carries about 680,000 clones, more than 70% recorded once. Sample: peripheral blood, taken in a trial of Ad26.COV2.S vaccine versus placebo. These receptors all come from a person aged 18-65 years who received the Ad26.COV2.S COVID-19 vaccine or a placebo.

The chain uses TRBV5-6 and TRBJ2-3, with 8 bases lining up with TRBD2. The V segment lost 4 bases and the J segment 2 bases; nucleotides outside the gene matches: 9. This CDR3 spans 16 amino acids. The germline V gene has CDR1 SGHDT and CDR2 YYEEEE. DNA of the CDR3: TGTGCCAGCAGCCGGGGACTAGTGGGTTACACAGATACGCAGTATTTT. Translation: CASSRGLVGYTDTQYF.

The chain combines TRBV5-5 with TRBJ2-2, with D possibly being TRBD1 (6 bases). The V end lost 2 bases, the J end lost 3 bases, and 11 bases lay between the germline ends. CDR1 is SGHKS, CDR2 YYEKEE, per germline (reference sequence). The CDR3 is 15 amino acids. CDR3 sequence: CASSFRGRDTGELFF. The DNA of the CDR3 is TGTGCCAGCAGCTTCAGGGGTCGGGACACCGGGGAGCTGTTTTTT. The entire variable domain, with the rest obtained from reference TRBV5-5 and TRBJ2-2, is as follows: DAGVTQSPTHLIKTRGQQVTLRCSPISGHKSVSWYQQVLGQGPQFIFQYYEKEERGRGNFPDRFSARQFPNYSSELNVNALLLGDSALYLCASSFRGRDTGELFFGEGSRLTVL.

The rearrangement uses TRBV11-2 and TRBJ2-7, with TRBD2 matching 11 bases. The CDR3 runs to 17 residues. V lost 3 bases to trimming and J lost 0 bases; unmatched junction nucleotides: 7. In germline, CDR1 is SGHAT, CDR2 FQNNGV. The CDR3 protein is CASSLVGTSGDSYEQYF. The CDR3, as DNA: TGTGCCAGCAGCTTGGTAGGGACTAGCGGAGACTCCTACGAGCAGTACTTC.

The chain recombines TRBV7-2 with TRBJ1-6; maybe TRBD1 (6 bases). The germline V gene encodes CDR1 SGHTA and CDR2 FQGNSA. V was clipped by 3 bases and J by 4 bases, with 10 bases between them. This CDR3 region has 15 residues. The DNA for the CDR3 is TGTGCCAGCAGCTTGGACAGCCTTTATAATTCACCCCTCCACTTT. Translation gives CASSLDSLYNSPLHF.

This chain uses TRBV5-6 with TRBJ1-1; possible D gene TRBD1, 6 bases. This CDR3 comprises 14 residues. CDR1 is SGHDT, CDR2 YYEEEE, per germline. V was trimmed by 4 bases and J by 4 bases, leaving 14 bases between them. CDR3 region: CASSTQGIGTEAFF. The CDR3 DNA reads as TGTGCCAGCAGCACCCAGGGGATCGGCACTGAAGCTTTCTTT.

This chain connects TRBV19 to TRBJ1-2; no clear D. Germline CDR1 is LNHDA and CDR2 is SQIVND (reference sequence). V lost 3 bases and J 4 bases, leaving 15 bases between the germline ends. The CDR3 runs 15 residues. The DNA for the CDR3 is TGTGCCAGTAGTATGCCCAGAGGACTTCTCTATGGCTACACCTTC. As protein: CASSMPRGLLYGYTF.

The chain links TRBV12-3 or TRBV12-4 to TRBJ1-1, with D tentatively TRBD1 (5 bases). The CDR3 runs 13 residues. The V end was cut by 5 bases, the J end by 4 bases, with 11 bases between. CDR3 protein: CASSLGVSTEAFF. The CDR3 nucleotides are TGTGCCAGCAGTCTAGGGGTTTCCACTGAAGCTTTCTTT.

The V and J genes are TRBV5-6 and TRBJ2-7, with 7 bases that match TRBD1. CDR3 length: 15 residues. V dropped 3 bases and J dropped 3; count of bases not matched to a gene: 9. Germline-derived CDR1 and CDR2 are SGHDT and YYEEEE. The CDR3 loop reads CASSWTGTEYYEQYF. The CDR3 DNA reads as TGTGCCAGCAGCTGGACCGGGACAGAATACTACGAGCAGTACTTC.

The chain employs TRBV4-3 and TRBJ2-7; 8 positions agree with TRBD2. The CDR3 runs to 15 residues. V lost 4 bases to trimming and J lost 0 bases; unmatched junction nucleotides: 5. Germline values: CDR1 LGHNA, CDR2 YSLEER. In nucleotides, the CDR3 is TGCGCCAGCAGCCGCCGGGAGGGCAGCTCCTACGAGCAGTACTTC. This encodes CASSRREGSSYEQYF.

The chain employs TRBV11-3 and TRBJ1-1; 7 nucleotides match TRBD1. With 5 bases clipped from V and 7 bases from J, the junction kept 4 bases outside the gene matches. Germline V gives CDR1 SGHNT, CDR2 YENEEA. The CDR3 covers 12 residues. CDR3 loop: CASSRDSGEAFF. The CDR3 DNA reads as TGTGCCAGCAGCAGGGACAGCGGTGAAGCTTTCTTT.

The chain joins TRBV7-2 to TRBJ2-1, with TRBD1 matching 8 bases. The germline V gene encodes CDR1 SGHTA and CDR2 FQGNSA. CDR3 size: 16 residues. Germline trimming cut 1 base from V and 1 base from J; bases unmatched to any gene: 3. The CDR3 DNA reads TGTGCCAGCAGCTTAGGGACAGGGACTTCCTACAATGAGCAGTTCTTC. This sequence encodes CASSLGTGTSYNEQFF.

The chain joins TRBV9 to TRBJ1-1; 11 bases are shared with TRBD1. The V gene's germline CDR1 is SGDLS and CDR2 YYNGEE. The CDR3 consists of 18 residues. With 3 bases clipped from V and 3 bases from J, the junction kept 13 bases outside the gene matches. CDR3 in amino acids: CASSGPRTGGMRDTEAFF. As DNA, the CDR3 is TGTGCCAGCAGCGGCCCTAGGACAGGGGGCATGCGGGACACTGAAGCTTTCTTT.

The gene calls are TRBV5-8 and TRBJ1-1, with D perhaps matching TRBD1 (5 bases). The CDR3 is 15 amino acids. In germline, CDR1 is SGHTS, CDR2 YDEGEE. V lost 3 bases and J 0 bases, leaving 12 bases between the germline ends. The DNA for the CDR3 is TGTGCCAGCAGCTGGCTGGGACTGCTGAACACTGAAGCTTTCTTT. This gives the protein CASSWLGLLNTEAFF.

The chain has TRBV23-1 and TRBJ2-5; TRBD1 matches at 7 bases. TRBV23-1 is noted as an ORF with a role that remains uncertain. CDR3 length: 14 residues. The ends lost 6 bases at V and 1 base at J; junction bases unmatched: 5. CDR3 loop: CASSLDRSQETQYF. The DNA of the CDR3 is TGCGCCAGCAGCCTGGACAGGAGCCAAGAGACCCAGTACTTC.

The V gene is TRBV5-1, the J gene TRBJ2-7; TRBD1 matches at 9 bases. Germline lookup yields CDR1 SGHRS and CDR2 YFSETQ. V trimming: 0 bases; J trimming: 4 bases; junction bases outside the gene matches: 8. There are 16 residues in the CDR3. This chain's CDR3 is CASSLGGQGREYEQYF. In DNA form, the CDR3 reads TGCGCCAGCAGCTTGGGAGGACAGGGGAGAGAGTACGAGCAGTACTTC.

This chain joins TRBV7-9 and TRBJ2-7; a weak D match, TRBD1 (8 bases). This CDR3 has 15 residues. Trimming pared 3 bases from V and 7 bases from J, leaving 19 bases between. Germline loops: CDR1 SEHNR, CDR2 FQNEAQ (reference sequence). The CDR3 nucleotides read TGTGCCAGCAGCTTGGGCGGACAGGGAGGGAAGGAGCAGTACTTC. This gives the protein CASSLGGQGGKEQYF.

The rearrangement uses TRBV18 and TRBJ2-5; no definite D call. Germline values: CDR1 KGHSH, CDR2 LQKENI. This CDR3 is built from 13 residues. The germline V and J ends were trimmed by 4 bases and 2 bases, with 8 bases remaining between them. The CDR3 protein is CASSRTLQETQYF. Here the CDR3 DNA reads TGTGCCAGCTCACGTACGCTACAAGAGACCCAGTACTTC.

This chain links TRBV6-1 with TRBJ1-5; D unclear. CDR3 size: 18 residues. V lost 2 bases, J lost 2 bases, and 19 bases lay in between. Germline values: CDR1 MNHNS, CDR2 SASEGT. The CDR3 sequence is CASSEPNRGEVRNQPQHF. The CDR3 nucleotides read TGTGCCAGCAGTGAACCCAACCGGGGTGAGGTCCGCAATCAGCCCCAGCATTTT.

This chain connects TRBV3-1 (or the pseudogene TRBV3-2) to TRBJ2-5, with 10 bases fitting TRBD1. The V segment lost 4 bases and the J segment 5 bases; nucleotides outside the gene matches: 7. This CDR3 is built from 15 residues. Germline V gene sequence: CDR1 LGHDT, CDR2 YNNKEL (reference sequence). The CDR3 loop reads CASSPGQGLRETQYF. In DNA form, the CDR3 reads TGTGCCAGCAGCCCGGGACAGGGGTTGCGGGAGACCCAGTACTTC.